In this sample, the clone carrying this T cell receptor beta chain turned up many times. TCRdb called the 5' RACE reads again in MiXCR, with one record for every CDR3 protein. The repertoire holds 84,000 or so distinct CDR3 sequences, with about 12% as singletons. This sample is part of a study of early T cells in non-severe SARS-CoV-2 infection. The CDR3 spans 14 residues. V was pared by 2 bases and J by 4 bases, with 5 bases of the junction left unmatched. Sequencing was performed on whole blood. The chain recombines TRBV12-3 or TRBV12-4 with TRBJ2-7; 7 bases agree with TRBD2. The receptor comes from an adult who was a healthcare worker with PCR-confirmed SARS-CoV-2 infection or an uninfected control (not recorded which). CDR3 amino acids: CASSLSGAVYEQYF. In DNA form, the CDR3 reads TGTGCCAGCAGTTTAAGCGGGGCGGTTTACGAGCAGTACTTC.